This TCR beta chain was identified during a study of blood T cell repertoires in COVID-19. The J segment lost 3 bases and the V segment lost 0 bases, leaving 2 bases of the junction unmatched. Germline CDR1 SGHTA, CDR2 FQGNSA. CDR3 length equals 14 residues. Regarding this clone: Other DNA sequences of this sample code for an identical CDR3.

Some clones are missing from TCRdb's copy, which holds only in-frame ones; the method was immunoSEQ multiplex PCR. The sample gives around 130,000 clones, about four fifths of which show up once; about a sixth is in the top ten. The source material was peripheral blood. The V and J genes are TRBV7-2 and TRBJ2-7; 7 bases agree with TRBD2. This clonotype originated in an elderly woman with acute or convalescent COVID-19. The chain's CDR3 is CASSLAGGSYEQYF. DNA for the CDR3: TGTGCCAGCAGCTTAGCGGGCGGGAGCTACGAGCAGTACTTC.